These 14 T cell receptor beta chains were sequenced from one sample in a study of shared clonotypes between healthy human individuals. Clones were read by immunoSEQ multiplex PCR, and TCRdb kept only the in-frame ones, dropping some. Here the sample spans 600,000 to 750,000 clones, 72% being singletons. The sample was memory CD4+ T cells sorted from blood. The subset denotes: CD45RA-negative fraction. All receptors derive from a woman aged 25 to 45 in good health.

The chain carries TRBV29-1 and TRBJ2-3, with D hard to call. Germline V CDR1 and CDR2: SQVTM, ANQGSEA. This CDR3 spans 14 amino acids. V was shortened by 3 bases and J by 1 base, with 11 bases between the two germline ends. The CDR3 reads CSVEAEPGTDTQYF. CDR3 nucleotide sequence: TGCAGCGTTGAGGCGGAGCCGGGCACAGATACGCAGTATTTT.

The chain joins TRBV11-2 to TRBJ1-2; perhaps TRBD1 as D (6 bases). With 5 bases removed from V and 4 bases from J, the gap between germline ends came to 17 bases. CDR3 length: 15 amino acids. Per the germline V gene, CDR1 is SGHAT and CDR2 is FQNNGV. CDR3 sequence: CASSPSGDTGYGYTF. The CDR3 nucleotides read TGTGCCAGCAGCCCCTCCGGGGACACCGGCTATGGCTACACCTTC.

This chain links TRBV18 with TRBJ2-3; no clear D. Trimming stripped 3 bases from V and 0 bases from J, with 10 bases between. CDR1 and CDR2 from the germline V gene are KGHSH and LQKENI. CDR3 size: 15 residues. The CDR3 spells CASSPVHLSTDTQYF. In DNA, the CDR3 is TGTGCCAGCTCACCGGTACATCTGAGCACAGATACGCAGTATTTT.

The rearrangement joins TRBV28 to TRBJ2-5, with D perhaps matching TRBD2 (7 bases). This CDR3 is 13 amino acids long. V lost 8 bases, J lost 1 base, and 11 bases lay in between. Germline V gene lookup returns CDR1 MDHEN and CDR2 SYDVKM. Written as DNA, the CDR3 is TGTGCCAGCCGGGGGGCATTCCAAGAGACCCAGTACTTC. It encodes CASRGAFQETQYF.

The chain is built from TRBV29-1 and TRBJ1-5; possibly TRBD1 for D (6 bases). This CDR3 has 14 residues. The germline V and J ends were trimmed by 4 bases and 0 bases, with 10 bases remaining between them. CDR1 and CDR2 (germline): SQVTM, ANQGSEA. CDR3: CSVAQGYSNQPQHF. CDR3 bases: TGCAGCGTTGCACAGGGCTATAGCAATCAGCCCCAGCATTTT.

This sequence joins TRBV28 and TRBJ2-7, with 8 bases fitting TRBD2. Germline V lookup: CDR1 MDHEN, CDR2 SYDVKM. V gave up 5 bases and J gave up 4 bases; unmatched junction bases: 4. CDR3 size: 13 residues. Written as DNA, the CDR3 is TGTGCCAGCAGTAGCGGGAGAGGATACGAGCAGTACTTC. Its protein is CASSSGRGYEQYF.

The chain joins TRBV7-2 to TRBJ1-1; D possibly corresponds to TRBD1 (6 bases). CDR1 is SGHTA and CDR2 is FQGNSA in the germline V gene. V lost 5 bases and J 0 bases, leaving 16 bases between the germline ends. The CDR3 is made up of 16 amino acids. The CDR3 here is CASSTRTADMNTEAFF. DNA for the CDR3: TGTGCCAGCAGCACCCGGACAGCGGATATGAACACTGAAGCTTTCTTT.

This clone has just one count. V is TRBV18 and J is TRBJ2-3; D is ambiguous. Germline V CDR1 and CDR2: KGHSH, LQKENI. V lost 3 bases, J lost 4 bases, and 8 bases lay in between. The CDR3 consists of 13 residues. The CDR3 coding sequence is TGTGCCAGCTCACCTGCCGCGGCAGATACGCAGTATTTT. Encoded protein: CASSPAAADTQYF.

The genes are TRBV2 and TRBJ1-5, with D unresolved. CDR1 SNHLY and CDR2 FYNNEI come from the germline V gene. This CDR3 has 14 amino acids. Trimming shortened V by 5 bases and J by 1 base, and 9 bases separated the two germline ends. The CDR3 nucleotides read TGTGCCAGCAGTCCAGGTAGGAGCAATCAGCCCCAGCATTTT. Its translation is CASSPGRSNQPQHF.

The rearrangement uses TRBV18 and TRBJ1-1, with TRBD1 identical over 7 bases. The germline V gene has CDR1 KGHSH and CDR2 LQKENI. This CDR3 spans 15 amino acids. The V gene end was trimmed by 4 bases and the J gene end by 3 bases; junction bases not matched to a gene: 8. Here the CDR3 reads CASSHTEGAYTEAFF. The CDR3 region has the DNA TGTGCCAGCTCACATACAGAGGGGGCTTACACTGAAGCTTTCTTT.

The rearrangement links TRBV28 to TRBJ1-3; TRBD1 aligns across 7 bases. With V trimmed by 4 bases and J by 2 bases, 2 bases remained unmatched. The CDR3 runs to 14 residues. Germline assignment: CDR1 MDHEN and CDR2 SYDVKM. The CDR3 DNA is TGTGCCAGCAGTTCCGGGACAGCTGGAAACACCATATATTTT. Protein sequence: CASSSGTAGNTIYF.

The rearrangement joins TRBV25-1 to TRBJ1-1; no clear D. The ends were cut back, 5 bases at V and 1 base at J, with 8 bases in the middle. The CDR3 covers 13 residues. CDR1 and CDR2 (germline): MGHDK, SYGVNS. The CDR3 spells CASSTDWNTEAFF. CDR3 nucleotides: TGTGCCAGCAGTACGGACTGGAACACTGAAGCTTTCTTT.

This sequence joins TRBV4-2 and TRBJ2-7; possible D gene TRBD2, 5 bases. Germline V gene data show CDR1 as LGHNA and CDR2 as YNFKEQ. Trimming left V 5 bases short and J 5 bases short, with 13 bases between. The CDR3 sequence is 13 residues long. For the CDR3, the DNA is TGTGCCAGCAGCTTCGCGGGTCACCACGAGCAGTACTTC. Its protein is CASSFAGHHEQYF.

The V and J genes are TRBV27 and TRBJ2-7; D may be TRBD1 or TRBD2 (5 bases each). The CDR3 has 14 amino acids. CDR1 and CDR2 from the germline V gene are MNHEY and SMNVEV (reference sequence). V lost 6 bases and J lost 0, with 12 bases in between. The CDR3 spells CASRVRGHSYEQYF. CDR3 coding DNA: TGTGCCAGCAGGGTTCGGGGCCACTCCTACGAGCAGTACTTC.